This T cell receptor beta chain was profiled in a study of CXCR3-negative and CXCR3-positive naive CD8 T cells. TRB cDNA libraries were made by UMI-labeled 5' RACE. TCRdb derives one entry per CDR3 protein from the 5' RACE reads, leaving out DNA. The sample has 45,000 to 60,000 distinct CDR3 sequences; the top ten hold 20% to 25%. CD8+ T cell subsets were each sorted in triplicate, around 300,000 cells apiece. CDR1 and CDR2 from the germline V gene are SGHDT and YYEEEE. There are 12 residues in the CDR3. The chain employs TRBV5-6 and TRBJ2-2; the TCRdb call, TRBD2, lacks DNA for checking. Material: memory CD8+ T cells from blood. This receptor was taken from a human donor in good health. Some clones in this sample may be carry-over from other donors' samples. CDR3 sequence: CASSLPPGELFF. Based on the CDR3 plus reference TRBV5-6 and TRBJ2-2, the full variable domain is DAGVTQSPTHLIKTRGQQVTLRCSPKSGHDTVSWYQQALGQGPQFIFQYYEEEERQRGNFPDRFSGHQFPNYSSELNVNALLLGDSALYLCASSLPPGELFFGEGSRLTVL.